A selection of T cell receptor beta chains follows, all from one sample in a study of a mutant IDH1 vaccine in newly diagnosed glioma. Sequencing used immunoSEQ multiplex PCR; TCRdb keeps in-frame clones, though not all of them. The table records roughly 43,000 clones, 84% of them present only once. Their antigens are not known. The material was PBMCs, obtained from a glioma patient whose treatment included an IDH1 peptide vaccine. The receptors were sampled from a woman aged 18-30 years with glioma. Some clones in this sample may be carry-over from other donors' samples. CDR3s include the opening cysteine and the closing phenylalanine or tryptophan. A D gene is named only where the DNA matches it firmly. Not every row has a clone size; where given, it reads once, few, many or a size class.

cdr3_nt: TGTGCCAGCAGCTTAGTCTCCACAGCGGGAGGAACCGGGGAGCTGTTTTTT; cdr3_aa: CASSLVSTAGGTGELFF; clone_size: .; d_call: TRBD2; v_call: TRBV7-6; cdr3_length: 17; j_call: TRBJ2-2
cdr3_nt: TGCGCCAGCAGCTTGGGACAGGGTTTGGGCGGCTACACCTTC; cdr3_aa: CASSLGQGLGGYTF; clone_size: .; d_call: TRBD1; v_call: TRBV5-1; cdr3_length: 14; j_call: TRBJ1-2
cdr3_nt: TGTGCCAGCAGCTTATTATCTGGTTCGCAGAGCTCTGGAAACACCATATATTTT; cdr3_aa: CASSLLSGSQSSGNTIYF; clone_size: once; d_call: .; v_call: TRBV11-3; cdr3_length: 18; j_call: TRBJ1-3
cdr3_nt: TGTGCCAGCAGCTTAGCGGGAGTAGATGAGCAGTTCTTC; cdr3_aa: CASSLAGVDEQFF; clone_size: .; d_call: .; v_call: TRBV13; cdr3_length: 13; j_call: TRBJ2-1
cdr3_nt: TGTGCCAGCAGGTCCCTACTTAGCGGGATGCGCTACAATGAGCAGTTCTTC; cdr3_aa: CASRSLLSGMRYNEQFF; clone_size: .; d_call: TRBD2; v_call: TRBV7-2; cdr3_length: 17; j_call: TRBJ2-1
cdr3_nt: TGCGCCAGCAGCTTTGGCGGAGCCAAAAACATTCAGTACTTC; cdr3_aa: CASSFGGAKNIQYF; clone_size: once; d_call: .; v_call: TRBV5-1; cdr3_length: 14; j_call: TRBJ2-4
cdr3_nt: TGTGCCAGCAGTTGGGACACATATGGCTACACCTTC; cdr3_aa: CASSWDTYGYTF; clone_size: .; d_call: .; v_call: TRBV6-6; cdr3_length: 12; j_call: TRBJ1-2
cdr3_nt: TGTGCCAGCAGAGGCATGAACACTGAAGCTTTCTTT; cdr3_aa: CASRGMNTEAFF; clone_size: .; d_call: .; v_call: TRBV11-2; cdr3_length: 12; j_call: TRBJ1-1
cdr3_nt: TGTGCCAGCAGCGTAGCTATATCAGCGAAACTCTACGAGCAGTACTTC; cdr3_aa: CASSVAISAKLYEQYF; clone_size: .; d_call: .; v_call: TRBV9; cdr3_length: 16; j_call: TRBJ2-7
cdr3_nt: TGTGCCAGCAGCGTCCGGGACGGTACTAACTATGGCTACACCTTC; cdr3_aa: CASSVRDGTNYGYTF; clone_size: .; d_call: .; v_call: TRBV27; cdr3_length: 15; j_call: TRBJ1-2
cdr3_nt: TGTGCCAGCAGCGCCGTGGGACAGAGCAATGAAAAACTGTTTTTT; cdr3_aa: CASSAVGQSNEKLFF; clone_size: .; d_call: TRBD1; v_call: TRBV7-8; cdr3_length: 15; j_call: TRBJ1-4
cdr3_nt: TGTGCCAGCAGTGACGGACTAGGCCCAGATACGCAGTATTTT; cdr3_aa: CASSDGLGPDTQYF; clone_size: .; d_call: TRBD2; v_call: TRBV6-1; cdr3_length: 14; j_call: TRBJ2-3
cdr3_nt: TGTGCCAGCAGCTTCAGGGGTAGCTTTAACACCGGGGAGCTGTTTTTT; cdr3_aa: CASSFRGSFNTGELFF; clone_size: .; d_call: .; v_call: TRBV11-3; cdr3_length: 16; j_call: TRBJ2-2
cdr3_nt: TGCGCCAGCAGACAAGTAACGAGACGAGACTCTGGAAACACCATATATTTT; cdr3_aa: CASRQVTRRDSGNTIYF; clone_size: once; d_call: .; v_call: TRBV4-1; cdr3_length: 17; j_call: TRBJ1-3
cdr3_nt: TGTGCCAGCAGTTTATTGTTGGGACAGGGACCCTACGAGCAGTACTTC; cdr3_aa: CASSLLLGQGPYEQYF; clone_size: once; d_call: TRBD1; v_call: TRBV27; cdr3_length: 16; j_call: TRBJ2-7
cdr3_nt: TGTGCCAGTAGTACCCCCCCGACGAGGCGAGGCTACACCTTC; cdr3_aa: CASSTPPTRRGYTF; clone_size: .; d_call: .; v_call: TRBV19; cdr3_length: 14; j_call: TRBJ1-2
cdr3_nt: TGCAGCGTTGAAGATCGTCGGGAGCTGTTTTTT; cdr3_aa: CSVEDRRELFF; clone_size: .; d_call: .; v_call: TRBV29-1; cdr3_length: 11; j_call: TRBJ2-2
cdr3_nt: TGCGCCAGCAGCCAGGCGCTAAGGGGTACGCAGTATTTT; cdr3_aa: CASSQALRGTQYF; clone_size: .; d_call: .; v_call: TRBV4-3; cdr3_length: 13; j_call: TRBJ2-3
cdr3_nt: TGTGCCAGCAGCTTAGCACCCATGCAGCCCCAGCATTTT; cdr3_aa: CASSLAPMQPQHF; clone_size: .; d_call: .; v_call: TRBV7-9; cdr3_length: 13; j_call: TRBJ1-5
cdr3_nt: TGTGCCAGCAGTTCTCTGACAGGCTCTGGAAACACCATATATTTT; cdr3_aa: CASSSLTGSGNTIYF; clone_size: .; d_call: .; v_call: TRBV6-1; cdr3_length: 15; j_call: TRBJ1-3
cdr3_nt: TGTGCCAGCAGTTTAATGGGGGGCTCCTACAATGAGCAGTTCTTC; cdr3_aa: CASSLMGGSYNEQFF; clone_size: .; d_call: .; v_call: TRBV27; cdr3_length: 15; j_call: TRBJ2-1
cdr3_nt: TGTGCCAGCAGCTCCGGGAGCTCCTACAATGAGCAGTTCTTC; cdr3_aa: CASSSGSSYNEQFF; clone_size: few; d_call: .; v_call: TRBV9; cdr3_length: 14; j_call: TRBJ2-1
cdr3_nt: TGTGCCAGCAGGGACGGATCCCTCGGTGGAGCTTTCTTT; cdr3_aa: CASRDGSLGGAFF; clone_size: .; d_call: .; v_call: TRBV2; cdr3_length: 13; j_call: TRBJ1-1
cdr3_nt: TGTGCCAGCAGTTCCCGGAAGAATGAAAAACTGTTTTTT; cdr3_aa: CASSSRKNEKLFF; clone_size: few; d_call: .; v_call: TRBV27; cdr3_length: 13; j_call: TRBJ1-4
cdr3_nt: TGTGCCAGCAGCTTCTCTAGCGGGGGGGCCGGGGAGCAGTACTTC; cdr3_aa: CASSFSSGGAGEQYF; clone_size: .; d_call: TRBD2; v_call: TRBV7-2; cdr3_length: 15; j_call: TRBJ2-7
cdr3_nt: TGTGCCAGCAGCTCCCGGGCCTTCAGGGGGACCTCCTACGAGCAGTACTTC; cdr3_aa: CASSSRAFRGTSYEQYF; clone_size: .; d_call: TRBD1; v_call: TRBV7-6; cdr3_length: 17; j_call: TRBJ2-7
cdr3_nt: TGTGCCAGCAGCTTCCAGGGGCTGGCCGGGGAGCTGTTTTTT; cdr3_aa: CASSFQGLAGELFF; clone_size: .; d_call: .; v_call: TRBV5-5; cdr3_length: 14; j_call: TRBJ2-2
cdr3_nt: TGTGCCAGCAGCCTACCGGACAGATTGGATGAGCAGTTCTTC; cdr3_aa: CASSLPDRLDEQFF; clone_size: .; d_call: .; v_call: TRBV5-4; cdr3_length: 14; j_call: TRBJ2-1
cdr3_nt: TGTGCTAGTGGTCTGGACAGGGGGAAAGGCACTGAAGCTTTCTTT; cdr3_aa: CASGLDRGKGTEAFF; clone_size: .; d_call: TRBD1; v_call: TRBV12-5; cdr3_length: 15; j_call: TRBJ1-1
cdr3_nt: TGTGCCACCAGCAACCCCCAACGGGGGACCACTGAAGCTTTCTTT; cdr3_aa: CATSNPQRGTTEAFF; clone_size: .; d_call: .; v_call: TRBV11-2; cdr3_length: 15; j_call: TRBJ1-1
cdr3_nt: TGTGCCAGCAGCTCTACGAGCGGGACAGGGTTACTAGAGGAGCAGTACTTC; cdr3_aa: CASSSTSGTGLLEEQYF; clone_size: .; d_call: TRBD1; v_call: TRBV5-6; cdr3_length: 17; j_call: TRBJ2-7
cdr3_nt: TGTGCCTGGGGAGGGGGTCTAGTCTATGGCTACACCTTC; cdr3_aa: CAWGGGLVYGYTF; clone_size: .; d_call: .; v_call: TRBV30; cdr3_length: 13; j_call: TRBJ1-2
cdr3_nt: TGTGCCAGCACCCTCCTCACAGATACGCAGTATTTT; cdr3_aa: CASTLLTDTQYF; clone_size: .; d_call: .; v_call: TRBV7-2; cdr3_length: 12; j_call: TRBJ2-3
cdr3_nt: TGCGCCAGCAGCTCGGGACTAGCCGGGCAAGAGACCCAGTACTTC; cdr3_aa: CASSSGLAGQETQYF; clone_size: .; d_call: TRBD2; v_call: TRBV5-1; cdr3_length: 15; j_call: TRBJ2-5
cdr3_nt: TGTGCCAGCACGGGGGGCAATCAGCCCCAGCATTTT; cdr3_aa: CASTGGNQPQHF; clone_size: .; d_call: .; v_call: TRBV6-5; cdr3_length: 12; j_call: TRBJ1-5
cdr3_nt: TGTGCCAGCAGCAAAGAAAGCACAGGGGAAGAGACCCAGTACTTC; cdr3_aa: CASSKESTGEETQYF; clone_size: .; d_call: .; v_call: TRBV21-1; cdr3_length: 15; j_call: TRBJ2-5
cdr3_nt: TGTGCCAGCAGCGAAAAGGGGGGCACAGATACGCAGTATTTT; cdr3_aa: CASSEKGGTDTQYF; clone_size: .; d_call: .; v_call: TRBV7-6; cdr3_length: 14; j_call: TRBJ2-3
cdr3_nt: TGTGCCAGTAGTATGGGGGGCCCCGGCGAGCAGTACTTC; cdr3_aa: CASSMGGPGEQYF; clone_size: .; d_call: .; v_call: TRBV19; cdr3_length: 13; j_call: TRBJ2-7
cdr3_nt: TGTGCCAGCAGTTGGACTAGCGGGGATCGGGAGACCCAGTACTTC; cdr3_aa: CASSWTSGDRETQYF; clone_size: few; d_call: TRBD2; v_call: TRBV2; cdr3_length: 15; j_call: TRBJ2-5
cdr3_nt: TGTGCCAGCCGGTCGTCCTATAATTCACCCCTCCACTTT; cdr3_aa: CASRSSYNSPLHF; clone_size: .; d_call: .; v_call: TRBV6-5; cdr3_length: 13; j_call: TRBJ1-6
cdr3_nt: TGTGCCAGCAGTTTCGCCCCAGGGGTGTCTGGAAACACCATATATTTT; cdr3_aa: CASSFAPGVSGNTIYF; clone_size: .; d_call: .; v_call: TRBV6-6; cdr3_length: 16; j_call: TRBJ1-3
cdr3_nt: TGTGCCAGCAGCGTCGGGACGGCTAACACTGAAGCTTTCTTT; cdr3_aa: CASSVGTANTEAFF; clone_size: once; d_call: .; v_call: TRBV5-8; cdr3_length: 14; j_call: TRBJ1-1
cdr3_nt: TGTGCCAGCAAGTCCGGGAGCAATCAGCCCCAGCATTTT; cdr3_aa: CASKSGSNQPQHF; clone_size: few; d_call: .; v_call: TRBV6-1; cdr3_length: 13; j_call: TRBJ1-5
cdr3_nt: TGTGCCAGCAGCGTAGTGGAGGGGGCTGGGGGAGGCACTGAAGCTTTCTTT; cdr3_aa: CASSVVEGAGGGTEAFF; clone_size: .; d_call: TRBD1; v_call: TRBV9; cdr3_length: 17; j_call: TRBJ1-1
cdr3_nt: TGTGCCAGCAGTTTAAGGTGGGGGGCTAACACTGAAGCTTTCTTT; cdr3_aa: CASSLRWGANTEAFF; clone_size: .; d_call: .; v_call: TRBV28; cdr3_length: 15; j_call: TRBJ1-1
cdr3_nt: TGTGCCAGCAGTGCCGACGGGGGTACCTACAATGAGCAGTTCTTC; cdr3_aa: CASSADGGTYNEQFF; clone_size: .; d_call: .; v_call: TRBV6-5; cdr3_length: 15; j_call: TRBJ2-1
cdr3_nt: TGTGCCAGTAGTATCGCGGGAACAGATACGCAGTATTTT; cdr3_aa: CASSIAGTDTQYF; clone_size: .; d_call: .; v_call: TRBV19; cdr3_length: 13; j_call: TRBJ2-3
cdr3_nt: TGCGCCAGCAGCCAATTCGGACAGGGGAGGGTCGAGCAGTACTTC; cdr3_aa: CASSQFGQGRVEQYF; clone_size: once; d_call: TRBD1; v_call: TRBV4-3; cdr3_length: 15; j_call: TRBJ2-7
cdr3_nt: TGTGCCAGCAGGACTAGCGGTTCCTACGAGCAGTACTTC; cdr3_aa: CASRTSGSYEQYF; clone_size: .; d_call: TRBD2; v_call: TRBV5-4; cdr3_length: 13; j_call: TRBJ2-7
cdr3_nt: TGTGCCAGCACAGCGGCACTCGAGCAGTACTTC; cdr3_aa: CASTAALEQYF; clone_size: .; d_call: .; v_call: TRBV2; cdr3_length: 11; j_call: TRBJ2-7
cdr3_nt: TGTGCCAGTAGTTCCCCCATGACAGGGGGCGAGGAAAAACTGTTTTTT; cdr3_aa: CASSSPMTGGEEKLFF; clone_size: .; d_call: TRBD1; v_call: TRBV19; cdr3_length: 16; j_call: TRBJ1-4